Listed below are T cell receptor beta chains from one sample, sequenced in a study of spatial heterogeneity in lung cancer. One entry per CDR3 protein, called by TCRdb with MiXCR from the 5' RACE reads. The sample has 50,000 or so distinct CDR3 sequences, over 9.5% seen once. The sample consisted of PBMCs, taken at follow-up. Receptor source: a male donor with early-stage non-small cell lung cancer. Each CDR3 is given with its conserved first and last residue. A D gene is named only where the DNA matches it firmly. The size entry is marked missing in some rows and otherwise reads once, few, many or a size class.

clone size	D gene	V gene	J gene	CDR3 DNA	CDR3 protein
many	NA	TRBV6-2/TRBV6-3	TRBJ2-1	TGTGCCAGCAGTTCATTCGGTCCCGACAATGAGCAGTTCTTC	CASSSFGPDNEQFF
few	NA	TRBV18	TRBJ1-6	TGTGCCAGCTCACCAGTGGCCAATTCATATAATTCACCCCTCCACTTT	CASSPVANSYNSPLHF
many	NA	TRBV6-5	TRBJ1-1	TGTGCCAGTTCAAGGCTTCCCAGGAACACTGAAGCTTTCTTT	CASSRLPRNTEAFF
NA	TRBD2	TRBV20-1	TRBJ2-2	TGCAGTGCTCCTAGCGGGGCCACCGGGGAGCTGTTTTTT	CSAPSGATGELFF
few	NA	TRBV7-2	TRBJ2-2	TGTGCCAGCAGCGCCTCCGAGGGAGCGAACACCGGGGAGCTGTTTTTT	CASSASEGANTGELFF
once	NA	TRBV27	TRBJ1-2	TGTGCCAGCAGTACTCATTCCGGGAGGACAGACGGGCGGGGCTACACCTTC	CASSTHSGRTDGRGYTF
many	TRBD2	TRBV12-3/TRBV12-4	TRBJ2-2	TGTGCCAGCAGTTTTGCTAGCGGGAGTGCCGGGGAGCTGTTTTTT	CASSFASGSAGELFF
NA	NA	TRBV18	TRBJ1-5	TGTGCCAGCTCACCACCCCCGGGTGGGAGCAATCAGCCCCAGCATTTT	CASSPPPGGSNQPQHF
many	NA	TRBV19	TRBJ2-2	TGTGCCAGTAATGAGTTGGGAGTTAACACCGGGGAGCTGTTTTTT	CASNELGVNTGELFF
NA	TRBD1	TRBV6-6	TRBJ2-2	TGTGCCAGCAGTCCTCTGACAGGGGCTGGGGACACCGGGGAGCTGTTTTTT	CASSPLTGAGDTGELFF
NA	NA	TRBV7-2	TRBJ2-7	TGTGCCAGCAGCTCGACCACGTACGAGCAGTACTTC	CASSSTTYEQYF
NA	TRBD2	TRBV5-1	TRBJ2-7	TGCGCCAGCAGCTTGTCGGCTAGCGGGGCCACCTACAAGCAGTACTTC	CASSLSASGATYKQYF
NA	TRBD1	TRBV5-1	TRBJ2-7	TGCGCCAGCAGCCGTAGTAGGACAGGGGGTAACTACGAGCAGTACTTC	CASSRSRTGGNYEQYF
NA	NA	TRBV6-5	TRBJ1-2	TGTGCCAGCAGGCAGGGACCCAACTATGGCTACACCTTC	CASRQGPNYGYTF
few	NA	TRBV20-1	TRBJ2-1	TGCAGTGCTAGAAAGGCACCCGGGAGTTGGTACAATGAGCAGTTCTTC	CSARKAPGSWYNEQFF
NA	TRBD1	TRBV11-2	TRBJ2-2	TGTGCCAGCAGCGTCGACAGGGCGGTCGGGGAGCTGTTTTTT	CASSVDRAVGELFF
few	NA	TRBV19	TRBJ1-2	TGTGCCAGTAGTATAGCAGGGATCGATGGCTACACCTTC	CASSIAGIDGYTF
few	NA	TRBV7-2	TRBJ2-5	TGTGCCAGCAGCTTATCGGCCCAAGTTGAGACCCAGTACTTC	CASSLSAQVETQYF
few	NA	TRBV6-2/TRBV6-3	TRBJ2-5	TGTGCCAGCAGTTACTCCCCCAACCCCGCTACGTACTTC	CASSYSPNPATYF
many	NA	TRBV20-1	TRBJ2-3	TGCAGTGCTAGCGGAGATACGCAGTATTTT	CSASGDTQYF
many	NA	TRBV18	TRBJ1-1	TGTGCCAGCTCACAAACCCAGAACACTGAAGCTTTCTTT	CASSQTQNTEAFF
NA	NA	TRBV18	TRBJ1-6	TGTGCCAGCTCCCCGGGAGACCCGTCTAATTCACCCCTCCACTTT	CASSPGDPSNSPLHF
few	TRBD2	TRBV28	TRBJ2-5	TGTGCCAGCAGTTTATCAGGTGGGGGGGTTATCGCACGGACCCAGTACTTC	CASSLSGGGVIARTQYF
many	NA	TRBV4-3	TRBJ1-2	TGCGCCAGCAGCCAAGATCTAGGGGGTCAGGGGAGCTATGGCTACACCTTC	CASSQDLGGQGSYGYTF
many	TRBD1	TRBV11-2	TRBJ1-1	TGTGCCAGCAGCCATGCGGGACAGAAAGCTTTCTTT	CASSHAGQKAFF
few	NA	TRBV6-2/TRBV6-3	TRBJ2-7	TGTGCCAGCAGTAAGACAGTCTACCCCTACGAGCAGTACTTC	CASSKTVYPYEQYF
few	TRBD1	TRBV6-2/TRBV6-3	TRBJ2-5	TGTGCCAGCATGCTACAGGGGGCTGGGGAAGAGACCCAGTACTTC	CASMLQGAGEETQYF
NA	NA	TRBV18	TRBJ2-6	TGTGCCAGCTCACCACGGCGCTCTGGGGCCAACGTCCTGACTTTC	CASSPRRSGANVLTF
many	NA	TRBV2	TRBJ2-1	TGTGCCAGCAGTGGGCCGGGTACCTACAATGAGCAGTTCTTC	CASSGPGTYNEQFF
many	NA	TRBV7-2	TRBJ2-7	TGTGCCAGCAGCCCGGAAGCCGGTTACGAGCAGTACTTC	CASSPEAGYEQYF
few	TRBD1	TRBV6-5	TRBJ1-6	TGTGCCAGCAGTTACTCGAGGGACAGACTGTCTACTCCCCTCCACTTT	CASSYSRDRLSTPLHF
many	NA	TRBV6-4	TRBJ2-2	TGTGCCAGCAGTGCCCAAACAGGGCTCGGGGAGCTGTTTTTT	CASSAQTGLGELFF
many	NA	TRBV19	TRBJ1-4	TGTGCCTCAAGGTACAGGAGTACTAATGAAAAACTGTTTTTT	CASRYRSTNEKLFF
many	NA	TRBV20-1	TRBJ2-1	TGCAGTGCTAGAGATCCCTACAATGAGCAGTTCTTC	CSARDPYNEQFF
many	NA	TRBV12-3/TRBV12-4	TRBJ1-5	TGTGCCAGCAGTTTCTGGGGCCGCGGCAATCAGCCCCAGCATTTT	CASSFWGRGNQPQHF
many	TRBD1	TRBV6-2/TRBV6-3	TRBJ2-2	TGTGCCAGCAAAATCGGGACAGGGGACACCGGGGAGCTGTTTTTT	CASKIGTGDTGELFF
many	NA	TRBV7-8	TRBJ2-7	TGTGCCAGCAGCTCGCTGGGCGAGCAGTACTTC	CASSSLGEQYF
few	NA	TRBV25-1	TRBJ2-3	TGTGCCAGCAGTGTGGATACGCAGTATTTT	CASSVDTQYF
NA	TRBD1	TRBV7-9	TRBJ2-3	TGTGCCAGCACTACATCGGGACAGGGAACAGATACGCAGTATTTT	CASTTSGQGTDTQYF
many	TRBD2	TRBV4-3	TRBJ2-7	TGCGCCAGCAGCCAAGCAGCGGGGGGTTACGAGCAGTACTTC	CASSQAAGGYEQYF
NA	NA	TRBV7-9	TRBJ2-5	TGTGCCAGTGGCTTACGAAGGCAAGAGACCCAGTACTTC	CASGLRRQETQYF